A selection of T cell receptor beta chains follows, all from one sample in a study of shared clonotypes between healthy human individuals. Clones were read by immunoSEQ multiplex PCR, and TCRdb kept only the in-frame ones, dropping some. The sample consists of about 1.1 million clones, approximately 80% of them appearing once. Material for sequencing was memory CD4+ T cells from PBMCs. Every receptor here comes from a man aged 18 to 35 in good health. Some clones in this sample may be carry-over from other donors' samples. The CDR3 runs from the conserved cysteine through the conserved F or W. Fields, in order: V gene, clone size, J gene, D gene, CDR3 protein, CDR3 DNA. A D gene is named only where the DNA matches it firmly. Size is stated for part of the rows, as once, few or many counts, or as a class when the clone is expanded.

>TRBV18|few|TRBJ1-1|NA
CASSPQTTGEAFF
TGTGCCAGCTCACCGCAGACCACAGGGGAAGCTTTCTTT
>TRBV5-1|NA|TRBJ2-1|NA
CASSLETGSSYNEQFF
TGCGCCAGCAGCTTGGAAACGGGTAGCTCCTACAATGAGCAGTTCTTC
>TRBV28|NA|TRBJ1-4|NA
CASSSPATNEKLFF
TGTGCCAGCAGTAGTCCTGCAACTAATGAAAAACTGTTTTTT
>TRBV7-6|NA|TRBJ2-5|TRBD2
CASSSTSGGETQYF
TGTGCCAGCAGCTCAACTTCGGGGGGTGAGACCCAGTACTTC
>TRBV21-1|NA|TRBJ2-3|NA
CASSKVFGDTQYF
TGTGCCAGCAGCAAAGTATTTGGAGATACGCAGTATTTT
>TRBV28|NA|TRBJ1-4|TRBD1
CASSLPGQGVGEKLFF
TGTGCCAGCAGTTTACCCGGACAGGGGGTGGGTGAAAAACTGTTTTTT
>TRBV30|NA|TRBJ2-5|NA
CAWRNEETQYF
TGTGCCTGGAGAAACGAGGAGACCCAGTACTTC
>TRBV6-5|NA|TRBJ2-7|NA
CASSYTRGGYEQYF
TGTGCCAGCAGTTACACCAGGGGCGGCTACGAGCAGTACTTC
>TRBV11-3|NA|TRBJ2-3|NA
CASSLTGSPAQYF
TGTGCCAGCAGCCTAACTGGTAGCCCAGCGCAGTATTTT
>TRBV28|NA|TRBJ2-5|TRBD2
CASSFGGRSQETQYF
TGTGCCAGCAGTTTCGGCGGGAGGAGCCAAGAGACCCAGTACTTC
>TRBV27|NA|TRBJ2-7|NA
CASSEGAGREFHEQYF
TGTGCCAGCAGTGAGGGGGCGGGGCGGGAGTTCCACGAGCAGTACTTC
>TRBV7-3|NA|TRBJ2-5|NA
CASSLRDRGGTQYF
TGTGCCAGCAGCCTTAGGGACCGGGGCGGGACCCAGTACTTC
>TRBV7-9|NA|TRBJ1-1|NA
CASSLYQNTEAFF
TGTGCCAGCAGCCTATATCAGAACACTGAAGCTTTCTTT
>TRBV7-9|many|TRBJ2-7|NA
CASSTGFGEQYF
TGTGCCAGCAGTACAGGGTTCGGCGAGCAGTACTTC
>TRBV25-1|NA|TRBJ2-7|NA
CASRATGPSTYEQYF
TGTGCCAGCAGGGCTACAGGGCCCTCCACCTACGAGCAGTACTTC
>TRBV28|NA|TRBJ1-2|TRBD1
CASSRGDRGRDGYTF
TGTGCCAGCAGCCGGGGGGACAGGGGGCGGGATGGCTACACCTTC
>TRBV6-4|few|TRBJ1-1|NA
CASSGQGLTFF
TGTGCCAGCAGTGGTCAGGGTTTGACTTTCTTT
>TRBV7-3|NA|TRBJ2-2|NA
CASSLSVDSGNTGELFF
TGTGCCAGCAGCTTATCTGTCGACAGTGGGAACACCGGGGAGCTGTTTTTT
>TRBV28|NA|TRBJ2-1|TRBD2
CASSPLDGREQFF
TGTGCCAGCAGTCCTCTTGACGGGAGGGAGCAGTTCTTC
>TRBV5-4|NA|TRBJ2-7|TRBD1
CASSLGQTGAEQYF
TGTGCCAGCAGCTTGGGACAGACAGGGGCCGAGCAGTACTTC
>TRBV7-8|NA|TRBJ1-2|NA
CASSLGQAGNNYGYTF
TGTGCCAGCAGCTTAGGCCAGGCTGGGAATAACTATGGCTACACCTTC
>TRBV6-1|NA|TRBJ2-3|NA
CASSGGWTTDTQYF
TGTGCCAGCAGTGGAGGGTGGACCACAGATACGCAGTATTTT
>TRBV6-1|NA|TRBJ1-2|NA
CASKTGASYGYTF
TGTGCCAGCAAGACAGGAGCCTCCTATGGCTACACCTTC